A single sample is the source of the 8 T cell receptor beta chains below, sequenced in a study of post-analysis software for immune sequencing data. Study-wide points: Comparison of patients with controls showed five TRBV segments more frequent in patients, TRBV5-6, TRBV5-1 and TRBV20-1 among them.

Built from TCR beta cDNA, the libraries had unique molecular identifiers in them. Using its own MiXCR run on the PCR reads, TCRdb lists one record per CDR3 protein. The table shows approximately 730,000 distinct CDR3 sequences, with 46% occurring only once. These receptors have no identified antigens. The sequenced sample consisted of blood. The receptors stem from a girl aged 5-17 years with multiple sclerosis.

The chain joins TRBV9 to TRBJ1-1; TRBD1 matches 7 bases. This CDR3 spans 16 amino acids. J was trimmed by 1 base and V by 3 bases; bases with no gene match: 9. CDR1 and CDR2 (germline): SGDLS, YYNGEE. As DNA, the CDR3 is TGTGCCAGCAGCGACGAGAGACAGGGAAGGAACACTGAAGCTTTCTTT. It is translated as CASSDERQGRNTEAFF.

This clonotype has just a few counts. The chain couples TRBV15 to TRBJ2-5; 14 bases are shared with TRBD2. The J call is uncertain, as TRBJ2-7 better fits the DNA end. The CDR3 covers 18 residues. Germline CDR1 is LNHNV and CDR2 is YYDKDF (reference sequence). CDR3 nucleotides: TGTGCCACCAGCAGAAACCGACTAGCGGGAGGGCCGGACCACGAGCAGTACTTC. As protein: CATSRNRLAGGPDHEQYF.

This clonotype appeared once. This chain joins TRBV25-1 and TRBJ2-3; 7 bases are shared with TRBD1. Germline V CDR1 and CDR2: MGHDK, SYGVNS. This CDR3 is 16 amino acids long. V shed 0 bases and J 2 bases; nucleotides not matched to a gene: 5. CDR3 bases: TGTGCCAGCAGTGAATACGAGACAGGGAACACAGATACGCAGTATTTT. Translation: CASSEYETGNTDTQYF.

About this clonotype: Just one base apart from a much larger clone, this may be a read error. V is TRBV20-1 and J is TRBJ2-1; 7 nucleotides line up with TRBD1. The V and J ends lost 3 bases and 13 bases, in that order; junction bases with no gene match: 18. Germline V lookup: CDR1 DFQATT, CDR2 SNEGSKA (reference sequence). The CDR3 spans 15 residues. In nucleotides, the CDR3 is TGCAGTGCTAGCATAGACTCCGGGACAGTAGAGACCCAGTTCTTC. It codes for CSASIDSGTVETQFF.

The chain is built from TRBV28 and TRBJ2-7; 12 bases are a match to TRBD2. V dropped 3 bases and J dropped 5; count of bases not matched to a gene: 5. Germline CDR1 and CDR2: MDHEN and SYDVKM. The CDR3 runs to 15 residues. DNA for the CDR3: TGTGCCAGCAGTTTTAGACTAGCGGGAGACCACGAGCAGTACTTC. It encodes CASSFRLAGDHEQYF.

J is TRBJ2-3 and V is TRBV7-9; no clear D. Trimming left V 7 bases short and J 2 bases short, with 7 bases between. This CDR3 spans 12 amino acids. Looked up from germline, CDR1 is SEHNR and CDR2 is FQNEAQ (reference sequence). The CDR3 reads CASIAPTDTQYF. The CDR3 DNA reads as TGTGCCAGCATTGCTCCCACAGATACGCAGTATTTT.

The chain is built from TRBV5-1 and TRBJ2-1, with 7 bases aligning to TRBD2. V was pared by 4 bases and J by 3 bases, with 10 bases of the junction left unmatched. The CDR3 extends over 16 amino acids. Germline assignment: CDR1 SGHRS and CDR2 YFSETQ. The CDR3 DNA reads TGCGCCAGCAGCAGGGGACGGGAGGTTCTCTACAATGAGCAGTTCTTC. Encoded protein: CASSRGREVLYNEQFF.

The chain combines TRBV29-1 with TRBJ2-7; 11 nucleotides match TRBD2. Germline V gives CDR1 SQVTM, CDR2 ANQGSEA. This CDR3 comprises 13 residues. Germline trimming cut 4 bases from V and 7 bases from J; bases unmatched to any gene: 6. The CDR3 DNA is TGCAGCGTTGCAACTAGCGGGAGTGGTGAGCAGTACTTC. Residues: CSVATSGSGEQYF.